This is a list of T cell receptor beta chains from one sample in a study of PD-L1 blockade in urothelial cancer. Clones were sequenced by immunoSEQ multiplex PCR, and TCRdb holds only the in-frame ones, with some missing. The sample contains around 93,000 clones, around four fifths of which appear only once. The source was PBMCs, collected around atezolizumab (anti-PD-L1) treatment. The origin of the receptors is an older man with urothelial cancer. The CDR3 runs from the conserved cysteine through the conserved F or W. The D gene is left open where the match is weak. Not all rows give a size; the values are once, few, many and, for expanded clones, a class.

clone_size	v_call	d_call	j_call	cdr3_aa	cdr3_nt
few	TRBV5-5	NA	TRBJ1-2	CASSPQTEFYGYTF	TGTGCCAGCAGCCCACAAACAGAGTTCTATGGCTACACCTTC
NA	TRBV23-1	NA	TRBJ1-1	CASSPRHFF	TGCGCCAGCAGTCCCAGGCACTTCTTT
NA	TRBV9	TRBD1	TRBJ1-1	CASSVGTGKGTEAFF	TGTGCCAGCAGCGTCGGGACAGGGAAGGGCACTGAAGCTTTCTTT
NA	TRBV7-9	TRBD1	TRBJ1-1	CASNVDRGGTEAFF	TGTGCCAGCAACGTGGACAGGGGAGGCACTGAAGCTTTCTTT
NA	TRBV6-4	NA	TRBJ2-7	CASKWGRTGTLAYEQYF	TGTGCCAGCAAATGGGGGAGAACAGGGACACTAGCCTACGAGCAGTACTTC
NA	TRBV11-1	TRBD1	TRBJ1-5	CASSKDRGSNQPQHF	TGTGCCAGCAGCAAAGACAGGGGTAGCAATCAGCCCCAGCATTTT
few	TRBV19	TRBD1	TRBJ1-2	CASSIQGAPSYGYTF	TGTGCCAGTAGTATACAGGGGGCCCCTAGCTATGGCTACACCTTC
NA	TRBV2	TRBD1	TRBJ1-5	CASSAGQGRQPQHF	TGTGCCAGCAGTGCCGGACAGGGGAGGCAGCCCCAGCATTTT
NA	TRBV11-1	NA	TRBJ1-5	CASSLGYRALWSNQPQHF	TGTGCCAGCAGCTTAGGATACAGGGCCCTATGGAGCAATCAGCCCCAGCATTTT
NA	TRBV6-6	TRBD2	TRBJ2-7	CASRLGLAEYEQYF	TGTGCCAGCAGATTGGGACTAGCGGAGTACGAGCAGTACTTC
NA	TRBV7-8	NA	TRBJ1-5	CASSLGWPNQPQHF	TGTGCCAGCAGCTTAGGGTGGCCCAATCAGCCCCAGCATTTT
NA	TRBV5-1	TRBD2	TRBJ2-1	CASSAQLAGGSYNEQFF	TGCGCCAGCAGCGCGCAACTAGCGGGGGGCTCCTACAATGAGCAGTTCTTC
NA	TRBV5-1	TRBD2	TRBJ2-5	CASSGTSGGTQETQYF	TGCGCCAGCAGTGGAACCAGCGGGGGGACCCAAGAGACCCAGTACTTC
NA	TRBV18	NA	TRBJ2-1	CASSPPEEYNEQFF	TGTGCCAGCTCACCACCGGAGGAGTACAATGAGCAGTTCTTC
NA	TRBV6-1	TRBD2	TRBJ2-1	CASSEWTSRANEQFF	TGTGCCAGCAGTGAATGGACTAGTCGCGCCAATGAGCAGTTCTTC
NA	TRBV4-3	TRBD1	TRBJ1-5	CASSQGQGGRQPQHF	TGCGCCAGCAGCCAAGGACAGGGAGGAAGGCAGCCCCAGCATTTT
NA	TRBV27	NA	TRBJ2-2	CASSHDRNTGELFF	TGTGCCAGCAGCCATGACAGGAACACCGGGGAGCTGTTTTTT
NA	TRBV19	TRBD2	TRBJ2-1	CASSSSGRDYNEQFF	TGTGCCAGTAGTTCGAGCGGGAGGGACTACAATGAGCAGTTCTTC
NA	TRBV7-8	NA	TRBJ2-4	CASTNSASKNIQYF	TGTGCCAGCACCAACTCTGCGTCCAAAAACATTCAGTACTTC
NA	TRBV6-4	NA	TRBJ2-3	CASSLETTDTQYF	TGTGCCAGCAGTCTAGAAACGACAGATACGCAGTATTTT
NA	TRBV5-5	NA	TRBJ2-7	CASSLVPGSYEQYF	TGTGCCAGCAGCTTGGTCCCAGGCTCCTACGAGCAGTACTTC
NA	TRBV4-1	TRBD2	TRBJ2-3	CASKAGVAGGTDTQYF	TGCGCCAGCAAGGCCGGGGTAGCGGGGGGCACAGATACGCAGTATTTT
few	TRBV6-5	TRBD1	TRBJ1-2	CASSAGQGLHYGYTF	TGTGCCAGCAGTGCCGGACAGGGCTTACACTATGGCTACACCTTC
NA	TRBV19	TRBD2	TRBJ2-1	CASSLDRGLAGVEQFF	TGTGCCAGTAGTTTGGACAGGGGACTAGCGGGAGTTGAGCAGTTCTTC
NA	TRBV7-2	TRBD2	TRBJ2-1	CASSLDSGRQFF	TGTGCCAGCAGCCTCGATAGCGGGAGGCAGTTCTTC
NA	TRBV19	NA	TRBJ1-3	CASRPPSGGISGNTIYF	TGTGCCAGCCGACCCCCCAGCGGGGGCATTTCTGGAAACACCATATATTTT
NA	TRBV5-1	TRBD1	TRBJ1-1	CASSSGQGNTEAFF	TGCGCCAGCAGCTCCGGACAGGGGAACACTGAAGCTTTCTTT
few	TRBV29-1	NA	TRBJ1-4	CSVYEDSYNEKLFF	TGCAGCGTTTACGAGGACAGTTATAATGAAAAACTGTTTTTT
NA	TRBV7-2	TRBD2	TRBJ2-7	CASSLNSGSWYEQYF	TGTGCCAGCAGCTTAAACAGCGGGAGTTGGTACGAGCAGTACTTC
NA	TRBV12-5	NA	TRBJ2-7	CASGLVKLYEQYF	TGTGCTAGTGGTTTGGTAAAACTTTATGAGCAGTACTTC
NA	TRBV7-9	NA	TRBJ1-2	CASSDGGYGYTF	TGTGCCAGCAGCGATGGAGGCTATGGCTACACCTTC
few	TRBV5-6	NA	TRBJ1-1	CASSFRGRTEAFF	TGTGCCAGCAGCTTTAGGGGTCGCACTGAAGCTTTCTTT
NA	TRBV19	TRBD1	TRBJ1-2	CASTFGQGGYGYTF	TGTGCCAGTACCTTTGGACAGGGCGGCTATGGCTACACCTTC
NA	TRBV27	TRBD2	TRBJ2-1	CASSSGGGVENYNEQFF	TGTGCCAGCAGTTCCGGGGGAGGGGTTGAAAACTACAATGAGCAGTTCTTC
NA	TRBV5-1	NA	TRBJ2-1	CASSLVPRSSSYNEQFF	TGCGCCAGCAGCTTGGTTCCGCGGTCGAGCTCCTACAATGAGCAGTTCTTC
NA	TRBV5-4	TRBD2	TRBJ2-7	CAGSPGTSGRASNEQYF	TGTGCCGGCAGCCCCGGGACTAGCGGGAGGGCCAGTAACGAGCAGTACTTC
NA	TRBV4-1	NA	TRBJ1-4	CASSYLAGRGNEKLFF	TGCGCCAGCAGCTACCTCGCGGGGAGGGGAAATGAAAAACTGTTTTTT